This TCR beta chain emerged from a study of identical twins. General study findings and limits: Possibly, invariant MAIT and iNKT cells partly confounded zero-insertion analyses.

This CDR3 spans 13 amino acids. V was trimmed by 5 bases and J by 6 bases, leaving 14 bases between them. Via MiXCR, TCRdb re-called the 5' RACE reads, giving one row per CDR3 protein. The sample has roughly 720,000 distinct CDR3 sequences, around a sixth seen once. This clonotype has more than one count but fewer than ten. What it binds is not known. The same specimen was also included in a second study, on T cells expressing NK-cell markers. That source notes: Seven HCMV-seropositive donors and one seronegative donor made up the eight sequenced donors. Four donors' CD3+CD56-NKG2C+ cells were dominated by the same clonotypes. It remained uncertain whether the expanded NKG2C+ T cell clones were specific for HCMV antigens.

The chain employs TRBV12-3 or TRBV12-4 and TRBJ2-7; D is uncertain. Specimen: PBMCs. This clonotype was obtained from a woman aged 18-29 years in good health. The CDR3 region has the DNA TGTGCCAGCAGTCTAGTGTACGACGGCGAGCAGTACTTC. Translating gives CASSLVYDGEQYF.